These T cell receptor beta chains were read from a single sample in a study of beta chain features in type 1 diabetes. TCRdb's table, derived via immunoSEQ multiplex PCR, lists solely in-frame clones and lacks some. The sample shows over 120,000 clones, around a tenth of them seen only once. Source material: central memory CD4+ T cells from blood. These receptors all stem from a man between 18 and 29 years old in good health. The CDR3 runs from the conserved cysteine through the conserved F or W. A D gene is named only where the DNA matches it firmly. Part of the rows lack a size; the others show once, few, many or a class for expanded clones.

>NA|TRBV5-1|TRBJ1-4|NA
CASSKGTATNEKLFF
TGCGCCAGCAGCAAAGGGACTGCTACTAATGAAAAACTGTTTTTT
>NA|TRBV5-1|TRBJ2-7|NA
CASSTGSTGSSYEQYF
TGCGCCAGCAGCACCGGATCGACAGGCAGCTCCTACGAGCAGTACTTC
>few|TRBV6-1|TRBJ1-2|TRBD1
CASKFGTGGDYGYTF
TGTGCCAGCAAGTTCGGGACAGGGGGTGACTATGGCTACACCTTC
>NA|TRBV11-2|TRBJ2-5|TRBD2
CASSLGSGGLGETQYF
TGTGCCAGCAGCTTAGGTAGCGGGGGGCTGGGGGAGACCCAGTACTTC
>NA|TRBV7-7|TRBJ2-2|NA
CASSLLGANTGELFF
TGTGCCAGCAGCTTACTAGGTGCGAACACCGGGGAGCTGTTTTTT
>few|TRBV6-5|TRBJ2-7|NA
CASRTLDRWYEQYF
TGTGCCAGCAGAACCCTCGACAGGTGGTACGAGCAGTACTTC
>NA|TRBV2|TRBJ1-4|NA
CASSAQGNEKLFF
TGTGCCAGCAGTGCACAGGGTAATGAAAAACTGTTTTTT
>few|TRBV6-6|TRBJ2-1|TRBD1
CASRHRDSLYNEQFF
TGTGCCAGCAGACACCGGGACAGCCTCTACAATGAGCAGTTCTTC
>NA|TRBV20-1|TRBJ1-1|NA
CSAVDIEAFF
TGCAGTGCTGTAGACATTGAAGCTTTCTTT
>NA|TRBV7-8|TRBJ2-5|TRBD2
CASNSRLAGDKQYF
TGTGCCAGCAACTCCCGACTAGCGGGGGACAAACAGTACTTC
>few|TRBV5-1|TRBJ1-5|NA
CASSRDSNQPQHF
TGCGCCAGCAGCCGTGACAGTAATCAGCCCCAGCATTTT
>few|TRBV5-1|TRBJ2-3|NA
CASGEGRGRTDTQYF
TGCGCCAGCGGGGAAGGGCGGGGGCGCACAGATACGCAGTATTTT
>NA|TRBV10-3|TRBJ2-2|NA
CAISLKTVNTGELFF
TGTGCCATCAGTTTAAAGACAGTGAACACCGGGGAGCTGTTTTTT
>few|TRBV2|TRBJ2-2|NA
CASHPEASPGELFF
TGTGCCAGCCACCCGGAGGCGTCCCCCGGGGAGCTGTTTTTT
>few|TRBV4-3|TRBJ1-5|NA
CASSQDWPYQPQHF
TGCGCCAGCAGCCAAGATTGGCCTTATCAGCCCCAGCATTTT
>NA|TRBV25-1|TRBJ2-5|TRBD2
CASSAAPGTSLQETQYF
TGTGCCAGCAGTGCAGCACCCGGGACTAGCTTACAAGAGACCCAGTACTTC
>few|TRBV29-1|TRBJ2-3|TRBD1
CSGQNPGQGTDTQYF
TGCAGCGGTCAAAACCCGGGACAGGGTACAGATACGCAGTATTTT
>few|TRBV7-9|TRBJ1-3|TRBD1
CASSLGQGLSGNTIYF
TGTGCCAGCAGCCTTGGACAGGGACTCTCTGGAAACACCATATATTTT
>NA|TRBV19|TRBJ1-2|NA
CASSTHGTPAYGYTF
TGTGCCAGTAGTACACACGGGACTCCTGCCTATGGCTACACCTTC
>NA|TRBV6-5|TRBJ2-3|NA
CASSWTVSDTQYF
TGTGCCAGCAGTTGGACAGTTTCAGATACGCAGTATTTT
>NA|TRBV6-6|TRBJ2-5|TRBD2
CASSSAASGGQETQYF
TGTGCCAGCAGTTCTGCCGCTAGCGGGGGCCAAGAGACCCAGTACTTC
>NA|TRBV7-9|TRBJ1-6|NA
CASSPTMGASPLHF
TGTGCCAGCAGCCCAACGATGGGGGCATCACCCCTCCACTTT
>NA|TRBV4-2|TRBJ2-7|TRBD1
CASSVTGTAVSYEQYF
TGTGCCAGCAGCGTAACCGGGACAGCAGTCTCCTACGAGCAGTACTTC
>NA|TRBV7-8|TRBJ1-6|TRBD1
CASTRDRVNSPLHF
TGTGCCAGCACCAGGGACAGGGTTAATTCACCCCTCCACTTT
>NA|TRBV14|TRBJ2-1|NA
CASSFAGLNEQFF
TGTGCCAGCAGTTTCGCTGGGCTTAATGAGCAGTTCTTC
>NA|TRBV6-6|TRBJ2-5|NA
CASSYEGEKETQYF
TGTGCCAGCAGTTACGAGGGGGAAAAAGAGACCCAGTACTTC
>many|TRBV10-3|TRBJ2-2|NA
CAIGETGELFF
TGTGCCATCGGGGAGACCGGGGAGCTGTTTTTT
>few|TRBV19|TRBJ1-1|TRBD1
CASNRQGVEAFF
TGTGCCAGTAATCGGCAGGGGGTAGAAGCTTTCTTT
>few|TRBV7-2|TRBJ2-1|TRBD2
CASSLGGGDQYEQFF
TGTGCCAGCAGCTTAGGCGGGGGGGATCAGTATGAGCAGTTCTTC
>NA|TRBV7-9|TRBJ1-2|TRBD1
CASSRGGQGGYTF
TGTGCCAGCAGCCGGGGGGGACAGGGTGGCTACACCTTC
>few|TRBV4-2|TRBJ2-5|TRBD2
CASSQGVGSGGRETQYF
TGTGCCAGCAGCCAAGGAGTAGGGAGCGGGGGCCGGGAGACCCAGTACTTC
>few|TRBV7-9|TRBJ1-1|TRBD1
CASSFRTGVNTEAFF
TGTGCCAGCAGCTTTCGGACAGGGGTGAACACTGAAGCTTTCTTT
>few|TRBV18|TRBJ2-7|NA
CASSPPSSYEQYF
TGTGCCAGCTCACCACCCTCCTCCTACGAGCAGTACTTC
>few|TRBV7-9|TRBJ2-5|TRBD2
CASGGVGQQETQYF
TGTGCCAGCGGGGGGGTTGGCCAACAAGAGACCCAGTACTTC
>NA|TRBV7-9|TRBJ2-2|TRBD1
CASRPSRGTGELFF
TGTGCCAGCAGGCCTAGCAGGGGGACCGGGGAGCTGTTTTTT
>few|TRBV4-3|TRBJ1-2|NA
CASSQDLGALNYGYTF
TGCGCCAGCAGCCAAGATCTGGGGGCGCTTAACTATGGCTACACCTTC
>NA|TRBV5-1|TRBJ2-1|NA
CASSLSGEQFF
TGCGCCAGCAGCTTGAGCGGTGAGCAGTTCTTC
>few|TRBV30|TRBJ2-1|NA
CAWTSFSYNEQFF
TGTGCCTGGACTAGTTTCTCCTACAATGAGCAGTTCTTC
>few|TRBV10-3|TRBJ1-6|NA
CAISESTGRGSPLHF
TGTGCCATCAGTGAGTCGACAGGACGGGGATCACCCCTCCACTTT
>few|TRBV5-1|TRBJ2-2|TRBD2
CASSLGTSDGELFF
TGCGCCAGCAGCTTGGGTACTAGCGACGGGGAGCTGTTTTTT
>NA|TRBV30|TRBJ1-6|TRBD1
CAWGDRNNSPLHF
TGTGCCTGGGGGGACAGAAATAATTCACCCCTCCACTTT
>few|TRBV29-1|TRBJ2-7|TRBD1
CSVGWGSRQGGYEQYF
TGCAGCGTTGGCTGGGGCTCACGACAGGGGGGATACGAGCAGTACTTC
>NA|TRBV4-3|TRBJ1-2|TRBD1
CASSQGTGSDGYTF
TGCGCCAGCAGCCAGGGGACAGGATCGGATGGCTACACCTTC
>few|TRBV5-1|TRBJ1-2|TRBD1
CASSSSGPKGQGAGGYTF
TGCGCCAGCAGCTCCAGCGGCCCTAAGGGACAGGGGGCGGGCGGCTACACCTTC
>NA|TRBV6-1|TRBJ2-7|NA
CASTSYEQYF
TGTGCCAGCACGTCCTACGAGCAGTACTTC
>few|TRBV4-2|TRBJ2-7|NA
CASSQDRRAYYEQYF
TGTGCCAGCAGCCAAGATCGACGCGCGTACTACGAGCAGTACTTC
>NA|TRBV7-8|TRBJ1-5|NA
CASSLDYGDQPQHF
TGTGCCAGCAGCTTAGACTACGGAGATCAGCCCCAGCATTTT
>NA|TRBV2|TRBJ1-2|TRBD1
CASSVGQGGVKGYTF
TGTGCCAGCAGTGTGGGACAGGGCGGGGTGAAGGGCTACACCTTC
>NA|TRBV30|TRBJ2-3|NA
CAWSPGEGSDTQYF
TGTGCCTGGAGCCCCGGCGAGGGTTCAGATACGCAGTATTTT
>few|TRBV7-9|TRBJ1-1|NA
CASTSTQNTEAFF
TGTGCCAGCACCTCTACCCAAAACACTGAAGCTTTCTTT
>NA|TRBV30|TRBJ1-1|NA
CAWSVPSGAFF
TGTGCCTGGAGTGTACCCTCGGGGGCTTTCTTT
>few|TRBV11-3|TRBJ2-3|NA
CASSFGGGTGADTQYF
TGTGCCAGCAGCTTTGGCGGGGGCACCGGGGCAGATACGCAGTATTTT
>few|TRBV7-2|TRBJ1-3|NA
CASSWGGAAAF
TGTGCCAGCAGCTGGGGGGGAGCAGCGGCTTTT
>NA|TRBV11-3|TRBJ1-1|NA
CASSRDRSEAFF
TGTGCCAGCAGCCGTGACAGATCTGAAGCTTTCTTT
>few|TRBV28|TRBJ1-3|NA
CASTSFSSGNTIYF
TGTGCCAGCACCAGTTTCAGCTCTGGAAACACCATATATTTT
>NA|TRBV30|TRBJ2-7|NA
CAWSVHSSHEQYF
TGTGCCTGGAGTGTTCACAGTTCCCACGAGCAGTACTTC
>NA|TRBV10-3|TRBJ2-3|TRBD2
CASRPGLAGASTDTQYF
TGTGCCTCGAGACCGGGACTAGCGGGGGCTAGCACAGATACGCAGTATTTT
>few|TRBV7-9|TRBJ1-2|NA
CASSLETAPYGYTF
TGTGCCAGCAGCTTAGAAACAGCACCCTATGGCTACACCTTC
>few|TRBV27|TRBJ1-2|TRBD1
CASSPRDRPVYGYTF
TGTGCCAGCAGTCCCCGGGACAGGCCCGTCTATGGCTACACCTTC